In its sample, the clone carrying this T cell receptor beta chain was seen many times. This CDR3 is built from 12 residues. CDR1 is ENHRY and CDR2 is SYGVKD in the germline V gene. With 7 bases removed from V and 2 bases from J, the gap between germline ends came to 6 bases. This entry is derived from a study of T cells after yellow fever vaccination. Via MiXCR, TCRdb re-called the 5' RACE reads, giving one row per CDR3 protein. This repertoire shows under 250,000 distinct CDR3 sequences, around 3.1% found once; its top ten account for 3.2%. The sequence was collected from a man younger than 35 who received the YFV17D yellow fever vaccine. V and J are TRBV10-3 and TRBJ1-5; D gene uncertain. The source was CD4+ T cells sorted from PBMCs, collected 10 days after the yellow fever booster vaccination. This CDR3 reads CAINGGNQPQHF. CDR3 nucleotides: TGTGCCATCAATGGGGGCAATCAGCCCCAGCATTTT.